Presented here are 31 T cell receptor beta chains from one specimen sequenced in a study of blood T cell repertoires in COVID-19. Assay: immunoSEQ multiplex PCR; the TCRdb copy retains only in-frame clones and omits some. The top ten clones hold around 2% of a sample with 98,000 or so clones, roughly 85% of them seen once. Material: peripheral blood. The receptors shown here come from a human donor in a cohort sampled during active COVID-19.

This clone was detected only a few times. The V and J genes are TRBV7-8 and TRBJ1-5; 9 bases line up with TRBD1. The V gene's germline CDR1 is SGHVS and CDR2 FQNEAQ. With V trimmed by 3 bases and J by 0 bases, 9 bases remained unmatched. This CDR3 has 18 residues. The CDR3 nucleotides read TGTGCCAGCAGCTTCAACAGGGGGCAGGGAGATAGCAATCAGCCCCAGCATTTT. Residues: CASSFNRGQGDSNQPQHF.

The V call is TRBV29-1, the J call TRBJ2-7; perhaps TRBD1 as D (7 bases). The germline gives CDR1 SQVTM, CDR2 ANQGSEA. The CDR3 has 11 amino acids. The V end lost 7 bases, the J end lost 4 bases, and 11 bases lay between the germline ends. This CDR3 reads CSAGGQYEQYF. The CDR3 region has the DNA TGCAGCGCCGGGGGACAGTACGAGCAGTACTTC.

This clone has just one count. The chain recombines TRBV5-1 with TRBJ1-2; a possible D gene is TRBD1 (5 bases). The CDR3 consists of 12 residues. V gave up 2 bases and J gave up 8 bases, with 10 bases separating them. CDR1 and CDR2 from the germline V gene are SGHRS and YFSETQ. The CDR3 reads CASSFDSRGYTF. Here the CDR3 DNA reads TGCGCCAGCAGCTTCGACAGCCGAGGCTACACCTTC.

The chain is built from TRBV6-2 or TRBV6-3 and TRBJ2-4; 14 nucleotides agree with TRBD2. Germline assignment: CDR1 MNHEY and CDR2 SVGEGT. This CDR3 is built from 17 residues. J was trimmed by 4 bases and V by 5 bases; bases with no gene match: 7. CDR3 residues: CASSRRTSGGQKNIQYF. CDR3 in DNA: TGTGCCAGCAGTCGGCGGACTAGCGGGGGGCAAAAAAACATTCAGTACTTC.

The gene calls are TRBV5-1 and TRBJ2-1; 8 bases align to TRBD1. The germline V gene encodes CDR1 SGHRS and CDR2 YFSETQ. The length of the CDR3 is 16 residues. V shed 0 bases and J 4 bases; nucleotides not matched to a gene: 6. CDR3 protein: CASSLDGTGGYNEQFF. CDR3 DNA: TGCGCCAGCAGCTTGGACGGGACAGGTGGATACAATGAGCAGTTCTTC.

This clone appeared a few times. This chain connects TRBV9 to TRBJ1-2, with 8 bases lining up with TRBD1. J gave up 6 bases and V 2 bases, and 18 bases lay outside the gene matches. The CDR3 has 18 residues. Germline CDR1 and CDR2: SGDLS and YYNGEE. Here the CDR3 reads CASSVHRWTGLSLDGYTF. Here the CDR3 DNA reads TGTGCCAGCAGCGTCCACCGTTGGACAGGGTTGAGTCTGGATGGCTACACCTTC.

The chain recombines TRBV27 with TRBJ1-1; D is uncertain. CDR1 MNHEY and CDR2 SMNVEV come from the germline V gene (reference sequence). The CDR3 extends over 13 amino acids. Trimming pared 3 bases from V and 5 bases from J, leaving 10 bases between. The CDR3 region is CASSFGVRTEAFF. The CDR3 nucleotides read TGTGCCAGCAGTTTTGGAGTGCGTACTGAAGCTTTCTTT.

V gene TRBV6-1 combines with J gene TRBJ2-7; D unclear. The CDR3 runs to 16 residues. The germline CDR1 and CDR2 sequences are MNHNS and SASEGT. V was cut by 2 bases and J by 3 bases, with 17 bases left in between. The CDR3 spells CASSEYLGFTSYEQYF. DNA of the CDR3: TGTGCCAGCAGTGAATACCTCGGGTTTACCAGCTACGAGCAGTACTTC.

The rearrangement links TRBV7-3 to TRBJ2-5; D might be TRBD2 (5 bases). The V gene lost 4 bases and the J gene lost 1 base, with 16 bases spanning the gap. Germline V gene lookup returns CDR1 SGHTA and CDR2 FQGTGA. This CDR3 spans 16 amino acids. The CDR3 here is CASSSRGAAIQETQYF. Here the CDR3 DNA reads TGTGCCAGCAGCTCCCGGGGAGCGGCTATCCAAGAGACCCAGTACTTC.

This clone came up once. J is TRBJ1-5 and V is TRBV19; D call uncertain. The CDR3 totals 16 residues. CDR1 is LNHDA and CDR2 is SQIVND in the germline V gene (reference sequence). V was clipped by 2 bases and J by 2 bases, with 13 bases between them. CDR3 sequence: CASSIQVTTGNQPQHF. For the CDR3, the DNA is TGTGCCAGTAGTATACAAGTGACAACGGGCAATCAGCCCCAGCATTTT.

This clone was recorded once. The rearrangement links TRBV4-1 to TRBJ2-2; D uncertain. The germline V and J ends were trimmed by 1 base and 0 bases, with 9 bases remaining between them. The CDR3 has 16 residues. Germline loops: CDR1 MGHRA, CDR2 YSYEKL. The CDR3 bases are TGCGCCAGCAGCCAAGTCCGGAGTTCGAACACCGGGGAGCTGTTTTTT. Residues: CASSQVRSSNTGELFF.

V gene TRBV6-6 combines with J gene TRBJ2-2; TRBD1 agrees at 9 bases. The CDR3 has 16 amino acids. CDR1 MNHNY and CDR2 SVGAGI come from the germline V gene (reference sequence). J gave up 5 bases and V 4 bases, and 8 bases lay outside the gene matches. CDR3 sequence reads: CASSSRQGVGTGELFF. The CDR3 nucleotides read TGTGCCAGCAGTTCACGACAGGGGGTTGGAACCGGGGAGCTGTTTTTT.

This clone came up a few times. The gene calls are TRBV5-1 and TRBJ1-2; 7 bases align to TRBD1. This CDR3 spans 12 amino acids. From germline, CDR1 is SGHRS and CDR2 YFSETQ. The trim removed 5 bases at V and 6 bases at J, leaving 4 bases unmatched. CDR3 residues: CASSHDRDGYTF. The CDR3 region has the DNA TGCGCCAGCAGTCATGACAGGGATGGCTACACCTTC.

This clone was detected once. The chain employs TRBV19 and TRBJ2-3, with 9 positions matching TRBD1. CDR3 length: 14 residues. Germline-derived CDR1 and CDR2 are LNHDA and SQIVND (reference sequence). Trimming took 1 base from V and 6 from J; bases not matched to a gene: 2. The CDR3 loop reads CASSIGDRGDTQYF. CDR3 bases: TGTGCCAGTAGTATAGGAGACAGGGGGGATACGCAGTATTTT.

The rearrangement joins TRBV6-5 to TRBJ1-4, with 7 bases aligning to TRBD1. The CDR3 covers 14 residues. V lost 10 bases to trimming and J lost 9 bases; unmatched junction nucleotides: 14. CDR1 is MNHEY, CDR2 SVGAGI, per germline. CDR3 region: CATSRSWDRQKLFF. The DNA of the CDR3 is TGTGCCACATCGCGGAGTTGGGACAGACAAAAACTGTTTTTT.

The chain couples TRBV5-1 to TRBJ2-1, with a possible D match to TRBD2 (6 bases). V dropped 0 bases and J dropped 2 bases, with 12 bases sitting between them. The germline gives CDR1 SGHRS, CDR2 YFSETQ. This CDR3 contains 16 residues. DNA of the CDR3: TGCGCCAGCAGCTTGGGACTAGAATCTCCCTACAATGAGCAGTTCTTC. This gives the protein CASSLGLESPYNEQFF.

The chain combines TRBV6-1 with TRBJ1-1, with TRBD1 identical over 9 bases. Germline V gives CDR1 MNHNS, CDR2 SASEGT. V lost 2 bases and J lost 4; bases outside the gene matches: 5. The CDR3 sequence is 15 residues long. DNA for the CDR3: TGTGCCAGCAGTGAAAGGGGACAGGGAACCACTGAAGCTTTCTTT. This codes for CASSERGQGTTEAFF.

The rearrangement links TRBV28 to TRBJ2-3; TRBD2 might be the D (5 bases). The germline V and J ends were trimmed by 2 bases and 0 bases, with 12 bases remaining between them. Germline V gives CDR1 MDHEN, CDR2 SYDVKM. The CDR3 spans 16 residues. The CDR3 sequence is CASSLAGSRSTDTQYF. The CDR3 coding sequence is TGTGCCAGCAGTTTAGCGGGCAGCCGTAGCACAGATACGCAGTATTTT.

The chain carries TRBV24-1 and TRBJ2-1; TRBD2 matches at 7 bases. Losses at the gene ends were 4 bases for V and 8 bases for J; bases not matched to a gene: 4. In germline, CDR1 is KGHDR, CDR2 SFDVKD. The CDR3 length is 13 residues. The CDR3 nucleotides are TGTGCCACCAGTGACGGACTAGTGGATGAGCAGTTCTTC. Its translation: CATSDGLVDEQFF.

The CDR3 protein is CSELGQGNEQFF. In nucleotides, the CDR3 is TGCAGCGAGCTGGGACAGGGCAATGAGCAGTTCTTC. V gene TRBV29-1 combines with J gene TRBJ2-1; TRBD1 aligns across 9 bases. After removal of 7 bases from V and 6 bases from J, the junction contained 4 bases not matched to a gene. The CDR3 has 12 amino acids. Germline V CDR1 and CDR2: SQVTM, ANQGSEA.

The V gene is TRBV4-1, the J gene TRBJ2-7, with TRBD2 identical over 9 bases. With 4 bases clipped from V and 3 bases from J, the junction kept 4 bases outside the gene matches. Germline-derived CDR1 and CDR2 are MGHRA and YSYEKL. This CDR3 has 14 residues. CDR3 nucleotide sequence: TGCGCCAGCAGCCTAGCTAGCGGGGACTACGAGCAGTACTTC. Translating it yields CASSLASGDYEQYF.

The chain couples TRBV29-1 to TRBJ2-7; 14 bases line up with TRBD2. Per the germline V gene, CDR1 is SQVTM and CDR2 is ANQGSEA. The J segment lost 3 bases and the V segment lost 7 bases, leaving 5 bases of the junction unmatched. CDR3 length: 14 residues. Written as DNA, the CDR3 is TGCAGCGGCACGGGACTAGCGGGAGACTACGAGCAGTACTTC. Its protein product is CSGTGLAGDYEQYF.

The chain couples TRBV4-1 to TRBJ2-5, with TRBD2 matching 8 bases. The length of the CDR3 is 16 residues. Germline CDR1 and CDR2: MGHRA and YSYEKL. Unmatched junction bases numbered 8, after V lost 1 base and J lost 4 bases. CDR3 DNA sequence: TGCGCCAGCAGCCAAGGTCGGGGGGGCCTCCCAGAGACCCAGTACTTC. Encoded protein: CASSQGRGGLPETQYF.

The J gene is TRBJ1-4, the V gene TRBV3-1 (or the pseudogene TRBV3-2), with 7 bases fitting TRBD1. CDR3 size: 15 residues. V was pared by 5 bases and J by 1 base, with 4 bases of the junction left unmatched. In germline, CDR1 is LGHDT, CDR2 YNNKEL (reference sequence). CDR3 sequence: CASSTRTGTNEKLFF. The DNA for the CDR3 is TGTGCCAGCAGCACTCGGACAGGAACTAATGAAAAACTGTTTTTT.

The rearrangement joins TRBV3-1 (or the pseudogene TRBV3-2) to TRBJ2-3, with TRBD2 identical over 7 bases. The CDR3 length is 15 residues. Germline loops: CDR1 LGHDT, CDR2 YNNKEL (reference sequence). Unmatched junction bases numbered 3, after V lost 1 base and J lost 2 bases. The CDR3 bases are TGTGCCAGCAGCCAAGGGGGACTAACCACAGATACGCAGTATTTT. Protein sequence: CASSQGGLTTDTQYF.

This chain connects TRBV28 to TRBJ1-5, with D possibly being TRBD1 (6 bases). Germline V gene data show CDR1 as MDHEN and CDR2 as SYDVKM. Trimming cost V 6 bases and J 3 bases, with 15 bases left between them. The CDR3 contains 15 residues. The CDR3 loop reads CASRLQGPLNQPQHF. CDR3 in DNA: TGTGCCAGCAGACTACAGGGACCCCTCAATCAGCCCCAGCATTTT.

The CDR3 nucleotides read TGTGCCACCAGCAGACAGGGAAGCTCCTACAATGAGCAGTTCTTC. Protein: CATSRQGSSYNEQFF. The chain recombines TRBV15 with TRBJ2-1; D possibly corresponds to TRBD1 (5 bases). V was pared by 2 bases and J by 0 bases, with 8 bases between. This CDR3 is built from 15 residues. Germline CDR1 and CDR2: LNHNV and YYDKDF (reference sequence).

J is TRBJ2-7 and V is TRBV5-8, with D perhaps matching TRBD2 (5 bases). CDR3 size: 14 residues. Germline V CDR1 and CDR2: SGHTS, YDEGEE. Between the trimmed V and J ends, which lost 4 bases and 3 bases, there was a span of 14 bases. Here the CDR3 DNA reads TGTGCCAGCAGCGTGAGGACGGGGAACTACGAGCAGTACTTC. Protein product: CASSVRTGNYEQYF.

This clone was counted once. The chain joins TRBV12-5 to TRBJ1-2; D call uncertain. The germline V and J ends were trimmed by 2 bases and 4 bases, with 8 bases remaining between them. CDR1 and CDR2 (germline): LGHNT, FRNRAP. The CDR3 totals 13 residues. Here the CDR3 DNA reads TGTGCTAGTGGTTTGTCTGCAGGCTATGGCTACACCTTC. It is translated as CASGLSAGYGYTF. Full variable domain (missing parts from reference TRBV12-5 and TRBJ1-2): DARVTQTPRHKVTEMGQEVTMRCQPILGHNTVFWYRQTMMQGLELLAYFRNRAPLDDSGMPKDRFSAEMPDATLATLKIQPSEPRDSAVYFCASGLSAGYGYTFGSGTRLTVV.

The chain uses TRBV27 and TRBJ1-5; D not certain. The CDR3 is made up of 15 amino acids. Germline CDR1 and CDR2: MNHEY and SMNVEV (reference sequence). V was trimmed by 5 bases and J by 3 bases, leaving 14 bases between them. The CDR3 reads CASSPIGGLNQPQHF. The CDR3 coding sequence is TGTGCCAGCAGTCCTATAGGAGGCCTCAATCAGCCCCAGCATTTT.

The genes are TRBV18 and TRBJ2-7; 8 bases are shared with TRBD1. The junction had 6 bases not matched to a gene; V was cut back by 3 bases and J by 5 bases. The length of the CDR3 is 14 residues. The germline gives CDR1 KGHSH, CDR2 LQKENI. CDR3 sequence reads: CASSPGTGANEQYF. CDR3 in DNA: TGTGCCAGCTCACCTGGGACAGGAGCGAACGAGCAGTACTTC.